This passage covers 13 T cell receptor beta chains from one sample sequenced in a study of vaccination and CD4 T cells after COVID-19. Their cognate antigens are unknown. Noted treatment: approximately 10-day PBMC culture with coronavirus spike peptide pools or control peptides (ViraFEST assay). Sequenced with the Oncomine TCR Beta short-read assay was DNA taken from cultured CD4+ T cells. MiXCR, applied by TCRdb to the PCR reads, yields one record per CDR3 protein. The sample consists of approximately 10,000 distinct CDR3 sequences, over 65% of them appearing once. The source material was CD4+ T cells from blood, cultured in vitro. The source of these receptors is a human donor who had recovered from COVID-19.

The rearrangement links TRBV20-1 to TRBJ2-7; 16 positions match TRBD2. The CDR3 totals 17 residues. CDR1 and CDR2 (germline): DFQATT, SNEGSKA (reference sequence). V trimming: 6 bases; J trimming: 2 bases; junction bases outside the gene matches: 10. As DNA, the CDR3 is TGCAGTGCCAGAATCCCGGGACTAGCGGGGGGGCCCTACGAGCAGTACTTC. This gives the protein CSARIPGLAGGPYEQYF.

The chain couples TRBV25-1 to TRBJ1-2, with 7 positions matching TRBD1. The CDR3 covers 15 residues. V was pared by 3 bases and J by 8 bases, with 12 bases of the junction left unmatched. The germline CDR1 and CDR2 sequences are MGHDK and SYGVNS. The CDR3 is CASSDPDRLQKGYTF. Here the CDR3 DNA reads TGTGCCAGCAGTGATCCGGACAGGCTCCAGAAAGGCTACACCTTC.

The sample holds a few counts of this clonotype. The J gene is TRBJ1-6, the V gene TRBV12-3 or TRBV12-4, with TRBD1 matching over 9 bases. The CDR3 length is 14 residues. V was pared by 8 bases and J by 10 bases, with 9 bases of the junction left unmatched. CDR3 coding DNA: TGTGCCAGCGGCCGACAGGGGGTCGGCTCACCCCTCCACTTT. As protein: CASGRQGVGSPLHF.

The genes are TRBV5-1 and TRBJ2-7; no clear D. V gave up 4 bases and J gave up 2 bases, with 4 bases separating them. The CDR3 has 11 amino acids. Germline CDR1 is SGHRS and CDR2 is YFSETQ. The CDR3 region is CASSGTYEQYF. The CDR3 nucleotides are TGCGCCAGCAGCGGTACCTACGAGCAGTACTTC.

The gene calls are TRBV6-1 and TRBJ2-2; 16 bases are a match to TRBD2. V was pared by 1 base and J by 5 bases, with 13 bases of the junction left unmatched. The CDR3 is 21 residues long. Looked up from germline, CDR1 is MNHNS and CDR2 is SASEGT. Here the CDR3 DNA reads TGTGCCAGCAGTGAAGGGCCCCGGGGACTAGCGGGGGGGCTTTCTACCGGGGAGCTGTTTTTT. Amino acids: CASSEGPRGLAGGLSTGELFF.

The chain has TRBV6-5 and TRBJ2-3; D is perhaps TRBD2 (5 bases). CDR3 length: 16 residues. The germline gives CDR1 MNHEY, CDR2 SVGAGI. Trimming took 0 bases from V and 0 from J, leaving 10 bases between them. CDR3 sequence reads: CASSYSGATSTDTQYF. CDR3 DNA: TGTGCCAGCAGTTACTCGGGAGCTACAAGCACAGATACGCAGTATTTT.

The rearrangement links TRBV30 to TRBJ2-2; maybe TRBD1 (6 bases). Germline V gene sequence: CDR1 GTSNPN, CDR2 SVGIG (reference sequence). The CDR3 is made up of 14 amino acids. V was pared by 2 bases and J by 2 bases, with 9 bases between. The CDR3 is CAWSWGPNTGELFF. CDR3 nucleotides: TGTGCCTGGAGTTGGGGGCCTAACACCGGGGAGCTGTTTTTT.

V is TRBV21-1 and J is TRBJ2-1; TRBD2 is the table's D call and was not checked against the DNA. TRBV21-1 constitutes a pseudogene. The CDR3 sequence is 19 residues long. CDR3 sequence (DNA): TGTGCCAGCAGCAAAGGCCGGACTAGCGGGTTTAGCTCCTACAATGAGCAGTTCTTC. It encodes CASSKGRTSGFSSYNEQFF.

A remark on this clonotype: A junction end diverges from the germline sequence, so it may reflect a read error. The chain links TRBV5-3 to TRBJ1-2; no clear D gene. TRBV5-3 is placed among ORFs of uncertain function. This CDR3 has 11 amino acids. CDR3 nucleotides: TGTGCCAGCAGCTCCCTGGTCGGCTACACCTTC. Translated: CASSSLVGYTF.

The chain uses TRBV30 and TRBJ2-7; D not resolved. This CDR3 is 11 amino acids long. Per germline, CDR1 GTSNPN and CDR2 SVGIG (reference sequence). V was cut by 1 base and J by 2 bases, with 3 bases left in between. DNA of the CDR3: TGTGCCTGGAGTGAGGCCTACGAGCAGTACTTC. Encoded protein: CAWSEAYEQYF.

V and J are TRBV6-1 and TRBJ1-1, with 8 bases matching TRBD1. The CDR3 covers 16 residues. J lost 4 bases, V lost 4 bases, and 11 bases had no gene match. Germline-derived CDR1 and CDR2 are MNHNS and SASEGT. The CDR3 DNA reads TGTGCCAGCAGTGGACTAGGACAGGGACGGGGCACTGAAGCTTTCTTT. Residues: CASSGLGQGRGTEAFF.

This clonotype was observed a single time. This chain uses TRBV2 with TRBJ2-1; no clear D. Trimming shortened V by 1 base and J by 4 bases, and 8 bases separated the two germline ends. CDR1 and CDR2 from the germline V gene are SNHLY and FYNNEI. There are 14 residues in the CDR3. CDR3 nucleotide sequence: TGTGCCAGCAGTGAAGGGCAGGTTTACAATGAGCAGTTCTTC. This codes for CASSEGQVYNEQFF.

The V gene is TRBV27, the J gene TRBJ2-3; TRBD1 matches 7 bases. The trim removed 5 bases at V and 3 bases at J, leaving 11 bases unmatched. Germline assignment: CDR1 MNHEY and CDR2 SMNVEV (reference sequence). The CDR3 is 16 amino acids. CDR3 nucleotides: TGTGCCAGCAGTAGAGAGACAGGGATTGGTACAGATACGCAGTATTTT. Protein product: CASSRETGIGTDTQYF.